The source of this TCR beta chain is a study of blood T cell repertoires in COVID-19. Study overall: COVID-19 samples collected from the United States, Italy and Spain covered acute and convalescent phases. The cDNA or gDNA used as material had been derived from T cells, B-cell-depleted T cells, or PBMCs.

Source study methods: By means of reference gene primer amplification, nucleated cell counts were estimated. This table comes from immunoSEQ multiplex PCR, and its TCRdb copy is limited to in-frame clones, with some not included. Clone size and the V and J calls come from that table; the DNA yielded D and trimming. This sample has about 75,000 clones; around nine tenths occur once, and the top ten carry roughly a fifth. The sequence came from a human donor in a cohort sampled during active COVID-19. The sample taken for sequencing was peripheral blood.

The CDR3 spells CASTPRSRNSPLHF. The CDR3 DNA reads as TGTGCCAGCACCCCTCGATCCAGAAATTCACCCCTCCACTTT. The gene calls are TRBV6-5 and TRBJ1-6; D gene ambiguous. CDR1 is MNHEY and CDR2 is SVGAGI in the germline V gene. CDR3 size: 14 residues. Between the trimmed V and J ends, which lost 7 bases and 7 bases, there was a span of 14 bases.